The 23 T cell receptor beta chains below all came from one sample that was sequenced in a study of OX40 agonist ivuxolimab in advanced cancers. Assay used: immunoSEQ multiplex PCR; TCRdb lists only in-frame clones, some missing. The sample shows tens of thousands of clones, 84% of them seen only once. The material was CD4+ or CD8+ T cells sorted from blood, obtained in a trial of the OX40 agonist ivuxolimab. These receptors were obtained from an adult with an advanced solid tumor such as melanoma, head and neck, liver or kidney cancer.

The genes are TRBV5-5 and TRBJ2-5; 11 bases agree with TRBD1. This CDR3 contains 17 residues. Germline V gene lookup returns CDR1 SGHKS and CDR2 YYEKEE (reference sequence). V gave up 0 bases and J gave up 0 bases; unmatched junction bases: 4. In nucleotides, the CDR3 is TGTGCCAGCAGCTTGGGGACAGGGGGCTTGTACCAAGAGACCCAGTACTTC. This codes for CASSLGTGGLYQETQYF.

This chain connects TRBV11-1 to TRBJ2-3; 8 positions match TRBD1. The V segment lost 5 bases and the J segment 2 bases; nucleotides outside the gene matches: 9. The CDR3 consists of 16 residues. CDR1 is SGHAT, CDR2 FQDESV, per germline (reference sequence). Here the CDR3 DNA reads TGTGCCAGCAGCCCGACCGGACAGGGAACCACAGATACGCAGTATTTT. The encoded protein is CASSPTGQGTTDTQYF.

The chain uses TRBV11-2 and TRBJ2-5; no clear D gene. The CDR3 totals 13 residues. Germline CDR1 reads SGHAT; CDR2 reads FQNNGV. Trimming left V 1 base short and J 5 bases short, with 8 bases between. The CDR3 region has the DNA TGTGCCAGCAGCTTAGGTGTGCTGGAGACCCAGTACTTC. Protein: CASSLGVLETQYF. The complete variable domain, with remaining parts taken from reference TRBV11-2 and TRBJ2-5, reads EAGVAQSPRYKIIEKRQSVAFWCNPISGHATLYWYQQILGQGPKLLIQFQNNGVVDDSQLPKDRFSAERLKGVDSTLKIQPAKLEDSAVYLCASSLGVLETQYFGPGTRLLVL.

Only a few counts were recorded for this clone. The chain couples TRBV2 to TRBJ1-2; TRBD1 agrees at 8 bases. The CDR3 sequence is 12 residues long. Trimming cost V 6 bases and J 6 bases; bases outside gene matches: 3. CDR1 and CDR2 from the germline V gene are SNHLY and FYNNEI. The DNA for the CDR3 is TGTGCCAGCAGGCAGGGGGCGAATGGCTACACCTTC. Translation: CASRQGANGYTF.

This clone appeared a few times. The chain links TRBV30 to TRBJ1-4; D gene unclear. Per germline, CDR1 GTSNPN and CDR2 SVGIG (reference sequence). This CDR3 is 13 amino acids long. Trimming cost V 1 base and J 6 bases, with 9 bases left between them. The CDR3 nucleotides are TGTGCCTGGAGTGGGAGGAGAGATGAAAAACTGTTTTTT. Its translation: CAWSGRRDEKLFF.

The chain uses TRBV7-7 and TRBJ2-5; tentatively, D is TRBD2 (7 bases). The ends were cut back, 6 bases at V and 5 bases at J, with 16 bases in the middle. The CDR3 has 14 residues. The V gene's germline CDR1 is SSHAT and CDR2 FNYEAQ (reference sequence). The CDR3 sequence: CASSRGGLRETQYF. CDR3 in DNA: TGTGCCAGCAGTAGGGGGGGCCTAAGGGAGACCCAGTACTTC. The full variable domain, its missing parts supplied by reference TRBV7-7 and TRBJ2-5, is GAGVSQSPRYKVTKRGQDVTLRCDPISSHATLYWYQQALGQGPEFLTYFNYEAQPDKSGLPSDRFSAERPEGSISTLTIQRTEQRDSAMYRCASSRGGLRETQYFGPGTRLLVL.

J is TRBJ1-3 and V is TRBV9, with no clear D. Germline CDR1 reads SGDLS; CDR2 reads YYNGEE. Trimming stripped 3 bases from V and 4 bases from J, with 14 bases between. This CDR3 spans 15 amino acids. The DNA of the CDR3 is TGTGCCAGCAGCGAGGCCCGGGTGTCGGGAAACACCATATATTTT. Protein sequence: CASSEARVSGNTIYF.

This clone was observed a single time. The chain employs TRBV2 and TRBJ2-5, with 10 bases fitting TRBD2. V shed 5 bases and J 5 bases; nucleotides not matched to a gene: 14. The germline CDR1 and CDR2 sequences are SNHLY and FYNNEI. This CDR3 is 17 amino acids long. CDR3 sequence: CASSLGVAGGSVETQYF. The CDR3 bases are TGTGCCAGCAGTCTTGGGGTAGCGGGGGGTTCTGTGGAGACCCAGTACTTC. Complete variable domain (other parts from reference TRBV2 and TRBJ2-5): EPEVTQTPSHQVTQMGQEVILRCVPISNHLYFYWYRQILGQKVEFLVSFYNNEISEKSEIFDDQFSVERPDGSNFTLKIRSTKLEDSAMYFCASSLGVAGGSVETQYFGPGTRLLVL.

This clone showed up just once. The chain recombines TRBV7-9 with TRBJ2-3, with D perhaps given as TRBD1 or TRBD2 (5 bases each). The CDR3 loop spans 15 amino acids. CDR1 is SEHNR and CDR2 is FQNEAQ in the germline V gene (reference sequence). Trimming shortened V by 8 bases and J by 2 bases, and 17 bases separated the two germline ends. CDR3 bases: TGTGCCAGCGGGCCGGGGCAGCAGAACACAGATACGCAGTATTTT. Its translation is CASGPGQQNTDTQYF.

This rearrangement joins TRBV29-1 to TRBJ1-6, with no clear D. This CDR3 is 13 amino acids long. Germline assignment: CDR1 SQVTM and CDR2 ANQGSEA. V was clipped by 3 bases and J by 6 bases, with 9 bases between them. The CDR3 sequence: CSVEEGSNSPLHF. CDR3 nucleotide sequence: TGCAGCGTTGAGGAGGGAAGTAATTCACCCCTCCACTTT. The full variable domain, in which reference TRBV29-1 and TRBJ1-6 provide the parts outside the CDR3, is SAVISQKPSRDICQRGTSLTIQCQVDSQVTMMFWYRQQPGQSLTLIATANQGSEATYESGFVIDKFPISRPNLTFSTLTVSNMSPEDSSIYLCSVEEGSNSPLHFGNGTRLTVT.

V usage is TRBV11-2 and J usage is TRBJ2-7; D is undetermined. Trimming cost V 5 bases and J 7 bases, with 18 bases left between them. The CDR3 contains 14 residues. Germline CDR1 and CDR2: SGHAT and FQNNGV. In nucleotides, the CDR3 is TGTGCCAGCAGCAGCCTCACGTCGTCTTGGGAGCAGTACTTC. It translates to CASSSLTSSWEQYF.

This chain joins TRBV28 and TRBJ2-7; 11 bases fit TRBD2. CDR1 is MDHEN, CDR2 SYDVKM, per germline. This CDR3 is 16 amino acids long. Trimming at V came to 1 base and at J to 7 bases, leaving 9 bases not matched to a gene. The CDR3 sequence: CASSLYRGLAGMEQYF. The DNA of the CDR3 is TGTGCCAGCAGTTTATACCGAGGACTAGCGGGCATGGAGCAGTACTTC.

The genes are TRBV19 and TRBJ1-5; D perhaps matches TRBD1 (5 bases). Germline V CDR1 and CDR2: LNHDA, SQIVND (reference sequence). Trimming removed 5 bases at V and 2 bases at J, with 13 bases between. There are 15 residues in the CDR3. CDR3 sequence: CASSPVDRGNQPQHF. DNA for the CDR3: TGTGCCAGTAGTCCCGTCGACAGAGGCAATCAGCCCCAGCATTTT.

This clone was seen a single time. This sequence joins TRBV5-1 and TRBJ2-2; no firm D call. The V end was cut by 3 bases, the J end by 3 bases, with 9 bases between. Germline V gene data show CDR1 as SGHRS and CDR2 as YFSETQ. The CDR3 sequence is 14 residues long. The CDR3 region is CASSSLSYTGELFF. The CDR3 coding sequence is TGCGCCAGCAGCTCCCTATCATACACCGGGGAGCTGTTTTTT.

The rearrangement joins TRBV5-1 to TRBJ2-5, with D possibly being TRBD1 (6 bases). CDR1 is SGHRS, CDR2 YFSETQ, per germline. Trimming stripped 4 bases from V and 2 bases from J, with 12 bases between. There are 14 residues in the CDR3. The CDR3: CASSSATGQETQYF. CDR3 in DNA: TGCGCCAGCAGCAGCGCTACAGGGCAAGAGACCCAGTACTTC.

The chain joins TRBV11-2 to TRBJ2-2; no clear D. Germline V CDR1 and CDR2: SGHAT, FQNNGV. The ends were cut back, 0 bases at V and 4 bases at J, with 9 bases in the middle. The CDR3 is made up of 15 amino acids. The DNA of the CDR3 is TGTGCCAGCAGCTTAGAAAACAGTATCACCGGGGAGCTGTTTTTT. Its translation is CASSLENSITGELFF.

This clone has a handful of counts. The chain uses TRBV5-8 and TRBJ2-5; TRBD2 aligns across 10 bases. After removal of 0 bases from V and 5 bases from J, the junction contained 7 bases not matched to a gene. Germline assignment: CDR1 SGHTS and CDR2 YDEGEE. This CDR3 is built from 16 residues. DNA of the CDR3: TGTGCCAGCAGCTTGGCCGGAGCGGGGGGGCACGAGACCCAGTACTTC. Its translation: CASSLAGAGGHETQYF.

The chain couples TRBV30 to TRBJ2-5, with D tentatively TRBD1 or TRBD2 (5 bases each). V lost 5 bases and J 5 bases, leaving 18 bases between the germline ends. CDR3 length equals 14 residues. CDR1 is GTSNPN and CDR2 is SVGIG in the germline V gene (reference sequence). DNA of the CDR3: TGTGCCTGGGGGGGACCCCCACTCAGGGAGACCCAGTACTTC. Residues: CAWGGPPLRETQYF.

The V call is TRBV4-2, the J call TRBJ1-2; 9 nucleotides align to TRBD1. The junction had 11 bases not matched to a gene; V was cut back by 2 bases and J by 4 bases. The CDR3 totals 17 residues. Per germline, CDR1 LGHNA and CDR2 YNFKEQ. In DNA, the CDR3 is TGTGCCAGCAGCCAAACCCCGGGACAGGGAGCTTTCTATGGCTACACCTTC. Translated: CASSQTPGQGAFYGYTF.

This clone is a singleton in its sample. Its ends do not fully match the called genes, so a read error is possible. The same CDR3 is also encoded by other DNA sequences in this sample. V gene TRBV7-2 combines with J gene TRBJ1-1, with TRBD1 identical over 9 bases. This CDR3 contains 16 residues. CDR1 and CDR2 from the germline V gene are SGHTA and FQGNSA. The CDR3 DNA is TGTGCCAGCAGCCCAAGCGGGATACAGGGGGCAACTGAAGCTTTCTTC. Protein: CASSPSGIQGATEAFF.

V gene TRBV10-3 combines with J gene TRBJ1-6; D is ambiguous. Germline CDR1 is ENHRY and CDR2 is SYGVKD. There are 15 residues in the CDR3. Trimming removed 4 bases at V and 7 bases at J, with 14 bases between. The DNA of the CDR3 is TGTGCCATCAGTGTGCAGAGCGGGGAGAATTCACCCCTCCACTTT. It is translated as CAISVQSGENSPLHF.

Written as DNA, the CDR3 is TGTGCCAGCAGCCTCCCACCCAGGGAGAACACTGAAGCTTTCTTT. This sequence encodes CASSLPPRENTEAFF. The rearrangement uses TRBV5-5 and TRBJ1-1; possibly TRBD1 for D (5 bases). Germline V CDR1 and CDR2: SGHKS, YYEKEE (reference sequence). V was cut by 4 bases and J by 1 base, with 14 bases left in between. The CDR3 is made up of 15 amino acids.

The CDR3 region has the DNA TGTGCCAGCAGTTTCGGCGACAGACCGAACACTGAAGCTTTCTTT. This gives the protein CASSFGDRPNTEAFF. The V and J genes are TRBV27 and TRBJ1-1, with D maybe TRBD1 (5 bases). The V and J ends lost 3 bases and 1 base respectively, with 12 bases between them. The germline V gene encodes CDR1 MNHEY and CDR2 SMNVEV (reference sequence). The CDR3 extends over 15 amino acids.